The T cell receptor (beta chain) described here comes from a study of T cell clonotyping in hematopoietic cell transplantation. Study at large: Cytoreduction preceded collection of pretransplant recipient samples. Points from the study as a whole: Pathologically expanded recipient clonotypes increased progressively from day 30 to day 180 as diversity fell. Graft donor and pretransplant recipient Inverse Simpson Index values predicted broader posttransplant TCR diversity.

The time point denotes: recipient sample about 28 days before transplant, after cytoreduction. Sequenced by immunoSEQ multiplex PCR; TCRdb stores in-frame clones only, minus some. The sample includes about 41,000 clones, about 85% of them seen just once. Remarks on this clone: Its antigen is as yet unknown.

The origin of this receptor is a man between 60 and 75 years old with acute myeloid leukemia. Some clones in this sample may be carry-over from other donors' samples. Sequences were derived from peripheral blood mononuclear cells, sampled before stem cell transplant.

The CDR3 DNA reads as TGTGCCAGCAGCCCCGACAGGTGGTCGGATGGCTACACCTTC. Translating it yields CASSPDRWSDGYTF. V usage is TRBV11-1 and J usage is TRBJ1-2; TRBD1 is a possible D gene (6 bases). The V end was cut by 5 bases, the J end by 6 bases, with 16 bases between. Germline V lookup: CDR1 SGHAT, CDR2 FQDESV (reference sequence). The CDR3 has 14 amino acids.